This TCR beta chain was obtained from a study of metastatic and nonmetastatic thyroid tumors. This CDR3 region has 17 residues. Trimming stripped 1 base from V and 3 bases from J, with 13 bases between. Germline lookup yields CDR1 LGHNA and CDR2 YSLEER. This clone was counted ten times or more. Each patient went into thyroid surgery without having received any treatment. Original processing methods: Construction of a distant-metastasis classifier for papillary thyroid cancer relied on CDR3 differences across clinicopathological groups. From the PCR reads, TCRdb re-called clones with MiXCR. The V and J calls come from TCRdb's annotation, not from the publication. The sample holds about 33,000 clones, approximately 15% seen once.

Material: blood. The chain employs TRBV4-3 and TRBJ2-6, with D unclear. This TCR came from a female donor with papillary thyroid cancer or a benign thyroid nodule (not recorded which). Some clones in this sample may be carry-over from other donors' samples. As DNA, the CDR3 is TGCGCCAGCAGCCAAGTTGTAGGGCTTTATGGGGCCAACGTCCTGACTTTC. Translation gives CASSQVVGLYGANVLTF.